The T cell receptor beta chain under discussion was sequenced for a study of CD8+CD57+ T cells in acquired aplastic anemia. General observations from the study: Overlap between patients and controls comprised roughly 28 CD8+ CDR3 sequences.

Genomic DNA served as template for TCR beta VDJ and CDR3 profiling. TCRdb used MiXCR to reprocess the reads, holding one entry per CDR3 protein. Of a few hundred thousand distinct CDR3 sequences listed, about two thirds are singletons. Trimming left V 1 base short and J 3 bases short, with 9 bases between. Germline V gene data show CDR1 as SGHTA and CDR2 as FQGNSA. The CDR3 contains 15 residues. This clonotype came up many times. The antigen remains undetermined. The chain employs TRBV7-2 and TRBJ2-2; a weak D match, TRBD2 (6 bases). The specimen sequenced was sorted CD4+, CD8+, or CD8+CD57+ T cells (not recorded which) from PBMCs. This receptor was identified in a human donor in good health, serving as a control. DNA of the CDR3: TGTGCCAGCAGCTTAGTCACGGGGGACACCGGGGAGCTGTTTTTT. Translation gives CASSLVTGDTGELFF.